This T cell receptor (beta chain) is drawn from a study of OX40 agonist ivuxolimab in advanced cancers. Study at large: Checkpoint inhibitors had been given previously to 40% of patients.

Patients were ineligible given autoimmune disease history or systemic immunosuppression. This clone occurred a few times. The antigen is not known. The CDR3 is 13 amino acids. V was clipped by 6 bases and J by 6 bases, with 14 bases between them. Germline V lookup: CDR1 LNHDA, CDR2 SQIVND (reference sequence). Study results and limitations: Nonresponders, in some cases, also had low normalized T-cell clonal expansion.

Profiled with immunoSEQ multiplex PCR; TCRdb holds only in-frame clones, not every one. The sample carries about 62,000 clones, 92% recorded once. This material consisted of CD4+ or CD8+ T cells sorted from blood, taken in a trial of the OX40 agonist ivuxolimab. This receptor was obtained from an adult with an advanced solid tumor such as melanoma, head and neck, liver or kidney cancer. This chain links TRBV19 with TRBJ1-2; D call uncertain. CDR3 bases: TGTGCCAGTAGCTTTGCGCGGTTCGATGGCTACACCTTC. It codes for CASSFARFDGYTF.